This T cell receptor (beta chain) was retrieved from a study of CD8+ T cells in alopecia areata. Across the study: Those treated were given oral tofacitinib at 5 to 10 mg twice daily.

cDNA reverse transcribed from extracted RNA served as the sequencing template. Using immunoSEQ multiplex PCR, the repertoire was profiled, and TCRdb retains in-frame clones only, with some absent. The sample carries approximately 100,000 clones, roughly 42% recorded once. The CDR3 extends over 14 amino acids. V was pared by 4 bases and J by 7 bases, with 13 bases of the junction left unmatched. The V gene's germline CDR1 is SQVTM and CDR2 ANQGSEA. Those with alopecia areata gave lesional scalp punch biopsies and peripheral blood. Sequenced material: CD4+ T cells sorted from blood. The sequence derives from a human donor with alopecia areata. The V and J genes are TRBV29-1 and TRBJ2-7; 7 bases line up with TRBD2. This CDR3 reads CSVVPLEGGLEQYF. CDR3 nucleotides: TGCAGCGTTGTCCCACTAGAGGGAGGGTTGGAGCAGTACTTC.